This T cell receptor (beta chain) was sequenced for a study of T-cell memory formation after mild COVID-19. Using its own MiXCR run on the 5' RACE reads, TCRdb lists one record per CDR3 protein. The sample comprises approximately 400,000 distinct CDR3 sequences, approximately 25% of which are singletons, and 7.5% to 10% rests with the top ten. This TCR was recovered from an adult woman who had mild COVID-19 (a few samples of this study predate the infection). Cell type and time point are not known. What was sequenced was PBMCs or a T cell subset sorted from them (not recorded which).

CDR3 amino acids: CASSLASDSTGGGYTF. CDR3 coding DNA: TGTGCCAGCAGTTTAGCGTCCGACAGCACTGGGGGTGGCTACACCTTC. This chain connects TRBV12-3 or TRBV12-4 to TRBJ1-2; maybe TRBD1 (5 bases). Trimming removed 0 bases at V and 7 bases at J, with 18 bases between. This CDR3 has 16 residues.